A selection of T cell receptor beta chains follows, all from one sample in a study of T cell repertoires in cytomegalovirus infection. For these receptors, no antigen is known. Using its own MiXCR run on the reads, TCRdb lists one record per CDR3 protein. This sample has around 800,000 distinct CDR3 sequences, with 32% found just once. Material: cultured CD8+ T cells from PBMCs, obtained from culture after CMV antigen stimulation. The receptors here all came from a human donor in good health (CMV status not recorded). Some clones in this sample may be carry-over from other donors' samples. The CDR3 runs from the conserved cysteine through the conserved F or W. A D gene is named only where the DNA matches it firmly. Not every row has a clone size; where given, it reads once, few, many or a size class.

D gene	J gene	V gene	CDR3 length	clone size	CDR3 protein	CDR3 DNA
.	TRBJ2-1	TRBV24-1	16	many	CATSDVDKRGYNEQFF	TGTGCCACATCGGACGTAGACAAGCGAGGCTACAATGAGCAGTTCTTC
TRBD2	TRBJ2-3	TRBV4-1	19	few	CASSQVSASGGPSTDTQYF	TGCGCCAGCAGCCAAGTTTCCGCGTCGGGGGGGCCGTCGACAGATACGCAGTATTTT
.	TRBJ1-1	TRBV5-4	15	.	CASSWSGGLGTEAFF	TGTGCCAGCAGCTGGTCGGGGGGGTTGGGCACTGAAGCTTTCTTT
.	TRBJ1-4	TRBV7-2	16	.	CASRSPQGSTNEKLFF	TGTGCCAGCAGGTCTCCGCAGGGTTCAACTAATGAAAAACTGTTTTTT
.	TRBJ2-7	TRBV19	14	.	CASSYGGRFYEQYF	TGTGCCAGTAGTTATGGGGGGAGGTTCTACGAGCAGTACTTC
TRBD2	TRBJ2-4	TRBV10-3	16	many	CAISETSGGAVDIQYF	TGTGCCATCAGTGAAACTAGCGGGGGGGCTGTAGACATTCAGTACTTC
.	TRBJ1-2	TRBV19	18	few	CASSTGVGLDSGLYGYTF	TGTGCCAGTAGTACGGGCGTGGGTCTGGACAGCGGGCTATATGGCTACACCTTC
.	TRBJ2-3	TRBV6-5	16	few	CASSYRRPIGTDTQYF	TGTGCCAGCAGTTACAGGAGGCCTATAGGCACAGATACGCAGTATTTT
.	TRBJ2-5	TRBV5-6	14	.	CASSLGRGLETQYF	TGTGCCAGCAGCTTGGGCCGGGGACTTGAGACCCAGTACTTC
.	TRBJ2-1	TRBV4-1	16	.	CASSQAGRVGSNEQFF	TGCGCCAGCAGCCAAGCGGGCAGGGTAGGGTCCAATGAGCAGTTCTTC
TRBD2	TRBJ2-3	TRBV6-5	14	.	CASSFGGAYDSQYF	TGTGCCAGCAGCTTCGGGGGGGCTTACGATTCGCAGTATTTT
.	TRBJ2-5	TRBV7-9	12	few	CASSPSVKTQYF	TGTGCCAGCAGCCCCTCCGTAAAGACCCAGTACTTC
.	TRBJ1-2	TRBV12-3/TRBV12-4	13	few	CASFRLGDYGYTF	TGTGCCAGTTTCCGCTTGGGGGACTATGGCTACACCTTC
TRBD1	TRBJ1-5	TRBV20-1	13	.	CGLQGASNQPQHF	TGCGGTCTACAGGGGGCCAGCAATCAGCCCCAGCATTTT
.	TRBJ1-5	TRBV10-3	15	few	CAISESGSPSGPQHF	TGTGCCATCAGTGAGTCTGGCAGCCCCAGTGGGCCCCAGCATTTT
TRBD1	TRBJ2-1	TRBV24-1	17	.	CARFPRGQESSYNEQFF	TGTGCCCGATTTCCCCGGGGACAGGAGAGCTCCTACAATGAGCAGTTCTTC
.	TRBJ2-2	TRBV10-3	14	few	CAIRSGADTGELFF	TGTGCCATCAGATCAGGGGCGGACACCGGGGAGCTGTTTTTT
.	TRBJ2-7	TRBV24-1	14	many	CATSDRSSPYEQYF	TGTGCCACCAGTGATCGCTCAAGCCCCTACGAGCAGTACTTC
.	TRBJ2-5	TRBV6-6	12	.	CASLGAEKTQYF	TGTGCCTCTTTGGGGGCAGAGAAGACCCAGTACTTC
.	TRBJ2-2	TRBV7-6	15	few	CASSPFPLNTGELFF	TGTGCCAGCAGCCCCTTCCCGCTGAACACCGGGGAGCTGTTTTTT
.	TRBJ1-4	TRBV4-1	14	.	CASSQFDWNEKLFF	TGCGCCAGCAGCCAATTTGACTGGAATGAAAAACTGTTTTTT
.	TRBJ2-5	TRBV7-9	11	few	CASSPHGTQYF	TGTGCCAGCAGCCCCCATGGGACCCAGTACTTC
TRBD1	TRBJ1-2	TRBV25-1	18	few	CASSEFFSPGQGQGGYTF	TGTGCCAGCAGTGAATTCTTTTCACCGGGACAGGGTCAGGGCGGCTACACCTTC
TRBD1	TRBJ1-5	TRBV27	14	.	CVSNPGGSNQPQHF	TGTGTCAGCAACCCAGGGGGCAGCAATCAGCCCCAGCATTTT
.	TRBJ2-3	TRBV6-5	14	.	CASSYQALTDTQYF	TGTGCCAGCAGTTACCAGGCCCTCACAGATACGCAGTATTTT